Listed below are T cell receptor beta chains from one sample, sequenced in a study of blood T cells in healthy people across ages. TCRdb reprocessed the 5' RACE reads via MiXCR and lists one record per CDR3 protein. The table shows fewer than 900,000 distinct CDR3 sequences, with around 34% occurring only once. The sample consisted of blood. Receptors originate from a man between 18 and 35 years old in good health. Both conserved end residues are part of each CDR3. Fields, in order: J gene, D gene, clone size, V gene, CDR3 protein, CDR3 DNA. A D gene is named only where the DNA matches it firmly. Some rows have no size entry. The others give once, few or many, or a class for an expanded clone.

>TRBJ2-1|TRBD1|few|TRBV5-5
CASSLAGTGDEQFF
TGTGCCAGCAGCTTGGCAGGGACAGGGGATGAGCAGTTCTTC
>TRBJ2-5|.|.|TRBV15
CATSRVWLVDTQYF
TGTGCCACCAGCAGAGTTTGGCTGGTGGATACCCAGTACTTC
>TRBJ2-5|TRBD1|.|TRBV11-2
CASSLVTGGQETQYF
TGTGCCAGCAGCTTAGTTACAGGGGGACAGGAGACCCAGTACTTC
>TRBJ1-1|TRBD1|.|TRBV7-2
CASSLVVTGGNAEAFF
TGTGCCAGCAGCTTAGTAGTCACAGGGGGGAATGCTGAAGCTTTCTTT
>TRBJ1-5|.|.|TRBV7-2
CASSLGAMTVSNQPQHF
TGTGCCAGCAGCTTAGGGGCCATGACAGTTAGCAATCAGCCCCAGCATTTT
>TRBJ2-7|.|.|TRBV27
CASSLGIGGNHEQYF
TGTGCCAGCAGTTTAGGCATAGGAGGGAACCACGAGCAGTACTTC
>TRBJ2-1|.|few|TRBV12-3/TRBV12-4
CASSYAGSYNEQFF
TGTGCCAGCAGTTATGCAGGCTCCTACAATGAGCAGTTCTTC
>TRBJ1-2|.|.|TRBV20-1
CSAPTGGEYGYTF
TGCAGTGCCCCCACGGGGGGGGAGTATGGCTACACCTTC
>TRBJ2-5|TRBD1|few|TRBV20-1
CSARDATGVETQYF
TGCAGTGCTAGAGACGCGACAGGGGTAGAGACCCAGTACTTC
>TRBJ1-1|.|.|TRBV5-1
CASSLASSSNTEAFF
TGCGCCAGCAGCTTGGCCTCTTCTTCAAACACTGAAGCTTTCTTT
>TRBJ1-1|.|few|TRBV20-1
CSAGRTNTEAFF
TGCAGTGCCGGGCGGACTAACACTGAAGCTTTCTTT
>TRBJ1-4|.|.|TRBV6-6
CASNPRGRYEKLFF
TGTGCCAGCAATCCCCGGGGGCGCTATGAAAAACTGTTTTTT
>TRBJ2-7|.|.|TRBV5-6
CASSLQGRANEQYF
TGTGCCAGCAGCTTGCAGGGCAGGGCGAACGAGCAGTACTTC
>TRBJ2-5|.|.|TRBV6-6
CASSYTSLETQYF
TGTGCCAGCAGTTACACTTCCCTTGAGACCCAGTACTTC
>TRBJ2-3|.|many|TRBV6-1
CASSEQQGSTDTQYF
TGTGCCAGCAGTGAACAACAGGGAAGCACAGATACGCAGTATTTT
>TRBJ2-1|.|few|TRBV4-3
CASSQGQKNEQFF
TGCGCCAGCAGCCAAGGACAGAAGAATGAGCAGTTCTTC
>TRBJ2-5|.|.|TRBV6-5
CASSRNRAPQETQYF
TGTGCCAGCAGTAGAAACAGAGCTCCCCAAGAGACCCAGTACTTC
>TRBJ2-4|TRBD1|.|TRBV7-2
CASSRTGERAKNIQYF
TGTGCCAGCAGCCGAACAGGGGAGAGAGCCAAAAACATTCAGTACTTC
>TRBJ2-3|.|many|TRBV29-1
CSARSDRSTDTQYF
TGCAGCGCCCGAAGCGACAGAAGCACAGATACGCAGTATTTT
>TRBJ2-5|TRBD1|.|TRBV20-1
CSAREPTGELETQYF
TGCAGTGCTAGAGAGCCTACAGGGGAGTTGGAGACCCAGTACTTC
>TRBJ1-6|.|.|TRBV2
CASSEGGFSSPLHF
TGTGCCAGCAGTGAAGGGGGCTTTAGCTCACCCCTCCACTTT
>TRBJ2-7|.|.|TRBV12-3/TRBV12-4
CASSRRRSVREQYF
TGTGCCAGCAGCCGCAGACGGTCCGTACGTGAGCAGTACTTC
>TRBJ2-1|.|many|TRBV12-3/TRBV12-4
CASSRGSYNEQFF
TGTGCCAGCAGCAGGGGATCCTACAATGAGCAGTTCTTC
>TRBJ2-2|.|.|TRBV6-5
CAIGKGESRELFF
TGTGCCATAGGGAAGGGGGAGTCGAGGGAGCTGTTTTTT
>TRBJ1-1|.|.|TRBV7-3
CTSSRTRNTEAFF
TGTACCAGCAGCCGTACACGTAACACTGAAGCTTTCTTT
>TRBJ1-2|TRBD1|few|TRBV20-1
CSAIGTGGNNYGYTF
TGCAGTGCTATAGGGACAGGGGGAAATAACTATGGCTACACCTTC
>TRBJ1-1|.|.|TRBV5-1
CASSLTELNTEAFF
TGCGCCAGCAGCTTGACGGAGTTGAACACTGAAGCTTTCTTT
>TRBJ1-4|TRBD1|.|TRBV12-3/TRBV12-4
CASTTGTGSEKLFF
TGTGCCAGCACCACCGGGACAGGGAGTGAAAAACTGTTTTTT
>TRBJ2-1|TRBD2|.|TRBV6-5
CASSYRPPLAGDEQFF
TGTGCCAGCAGTTACCGACCTCCTCTAGCGGGGGATGAGCAGTTCTTC